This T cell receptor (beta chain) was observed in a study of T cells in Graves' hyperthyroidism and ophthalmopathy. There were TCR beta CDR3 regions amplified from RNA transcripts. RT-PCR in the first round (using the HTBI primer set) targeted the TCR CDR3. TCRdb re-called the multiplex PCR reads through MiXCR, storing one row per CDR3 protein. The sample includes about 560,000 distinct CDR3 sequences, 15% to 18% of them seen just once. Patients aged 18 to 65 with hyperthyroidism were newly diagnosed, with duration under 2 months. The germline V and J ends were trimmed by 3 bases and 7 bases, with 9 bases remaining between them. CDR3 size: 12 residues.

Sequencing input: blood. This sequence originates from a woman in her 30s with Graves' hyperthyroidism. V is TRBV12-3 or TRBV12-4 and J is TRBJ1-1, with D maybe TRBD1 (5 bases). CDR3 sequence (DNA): TGTGCCAGCAGTTTGCGGGGGTATGAAGCTTTCTTT. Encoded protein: CASSLRGYEAFF.